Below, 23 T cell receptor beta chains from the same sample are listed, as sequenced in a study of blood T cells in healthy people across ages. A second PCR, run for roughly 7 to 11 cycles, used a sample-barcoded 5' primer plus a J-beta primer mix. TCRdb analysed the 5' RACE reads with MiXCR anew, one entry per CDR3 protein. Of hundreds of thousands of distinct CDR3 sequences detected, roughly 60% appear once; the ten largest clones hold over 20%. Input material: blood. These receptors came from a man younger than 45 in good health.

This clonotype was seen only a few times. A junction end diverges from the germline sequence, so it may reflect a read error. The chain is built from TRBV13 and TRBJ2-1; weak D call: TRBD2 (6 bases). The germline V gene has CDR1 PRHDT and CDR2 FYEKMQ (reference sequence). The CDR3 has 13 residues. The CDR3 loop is CASSATRSPEQFF. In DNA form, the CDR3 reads TGTGCTAGCAGCGCGACTAGAAGTCCTGAGCAGTTCTTC.

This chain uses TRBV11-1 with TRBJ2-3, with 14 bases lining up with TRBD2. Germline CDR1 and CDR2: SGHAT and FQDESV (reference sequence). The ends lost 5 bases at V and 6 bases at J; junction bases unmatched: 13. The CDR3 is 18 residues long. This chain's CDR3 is CASSPRRLAGGPSDTQYF. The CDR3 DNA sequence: TGTGCCAGCAGCCCGAGGCGACTAGCGGGGGGGCCGTCGGATACGCAGTATTTT. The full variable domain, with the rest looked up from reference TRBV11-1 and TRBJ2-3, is EAEVAQSPRYKITEKSQAVAFWCDPISGHATLYWYRQILGQGPELLVQFQDESVVDDSQLPKDRFSAERLKGVDSTLKIQPAELGDSAMYLCASSPRRLAGGPSDTQYFGPGTRLTVL.

CDR3 residues: CSARTDTSSYNSPLHF. The CDR3 coding sequence is TGCAGTGCTAGGACGGACACGAGCTCCTATAATTCACCCCTCCACTTT. The chain has TRBV20-1 and TRBJ1-6, with D possibly being TRBD1 (5 bases). V was cut by 3 bases and J by 0 bases, with 12 bases left in between. In germline, CDR1 is DFQATT, CDR2 SNEGSKA (reference sequence). This CDR3 region has 16 residues.

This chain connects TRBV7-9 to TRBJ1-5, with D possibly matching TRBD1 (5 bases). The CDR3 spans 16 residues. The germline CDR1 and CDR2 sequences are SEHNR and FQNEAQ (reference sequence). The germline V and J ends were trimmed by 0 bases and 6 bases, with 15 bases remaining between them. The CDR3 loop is CASSLATALGAQPQHF. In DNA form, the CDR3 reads TGTGCCAGCAGCTTAGCCACAGCACTTGGGGCTCAGCCCCAGCATTTT. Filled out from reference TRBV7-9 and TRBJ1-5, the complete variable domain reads DTGVSQNPRHKITKRGQNVTFRCDPISEHNRLYWYRQTLGQGPEFLTYFQNEAQLEKSRLLSDRFSAERPKGSFSTLEIQRTEQGDSAMYLCASSLATALGAQPQHFGDGTRLSIL.

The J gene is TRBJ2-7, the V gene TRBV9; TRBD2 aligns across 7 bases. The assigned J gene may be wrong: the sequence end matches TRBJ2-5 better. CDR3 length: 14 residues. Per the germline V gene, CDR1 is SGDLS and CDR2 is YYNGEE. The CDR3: CASSPLGLSETQYF. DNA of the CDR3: TGTGCCAGCAGCCCATTGGGACTAAGTGAGACCCAGTACTTC.

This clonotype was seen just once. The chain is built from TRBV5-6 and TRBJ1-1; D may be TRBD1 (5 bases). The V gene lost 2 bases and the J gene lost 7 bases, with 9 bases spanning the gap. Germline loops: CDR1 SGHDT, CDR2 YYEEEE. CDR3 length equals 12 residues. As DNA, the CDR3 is TGTGCCAGCAGCTTTGGGGCCCTTGAAGCTTTCTTT. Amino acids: CASSFGALEAFF.

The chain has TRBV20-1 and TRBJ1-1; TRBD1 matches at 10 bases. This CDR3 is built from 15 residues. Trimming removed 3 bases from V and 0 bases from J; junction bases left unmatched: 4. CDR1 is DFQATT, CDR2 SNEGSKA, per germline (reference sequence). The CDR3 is CSASRTGGLNTEAFF. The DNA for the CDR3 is TGCAGTGCTAGTCGGACAGGGGGTTTGAACACTGAAGCTTTCTTT.

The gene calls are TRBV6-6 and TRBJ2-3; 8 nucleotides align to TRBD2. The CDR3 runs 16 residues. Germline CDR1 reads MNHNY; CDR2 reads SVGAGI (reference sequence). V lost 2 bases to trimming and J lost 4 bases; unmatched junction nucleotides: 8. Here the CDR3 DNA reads TGTGCCAGCAGTTACAGAGCCGGGACTAGTCCAGATACGCAGTATTTT. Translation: CASSYRAGTSPDTQYF.

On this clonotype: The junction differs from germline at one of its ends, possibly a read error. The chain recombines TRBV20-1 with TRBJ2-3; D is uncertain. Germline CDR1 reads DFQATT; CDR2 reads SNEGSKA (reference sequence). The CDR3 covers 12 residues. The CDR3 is CCASPPADTQYF. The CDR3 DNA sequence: TGCTGTGCTAGTCCACCGGCAGATACGCAGTATTTT.

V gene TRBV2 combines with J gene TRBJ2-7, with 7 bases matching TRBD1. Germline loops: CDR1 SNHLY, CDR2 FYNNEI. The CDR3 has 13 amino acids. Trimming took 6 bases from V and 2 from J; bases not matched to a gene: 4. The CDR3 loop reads CASRRDSAYEQYF. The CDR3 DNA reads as TGTGCCAGCAGACGGGACAGCGCCTACGAGCAGTACTTC.

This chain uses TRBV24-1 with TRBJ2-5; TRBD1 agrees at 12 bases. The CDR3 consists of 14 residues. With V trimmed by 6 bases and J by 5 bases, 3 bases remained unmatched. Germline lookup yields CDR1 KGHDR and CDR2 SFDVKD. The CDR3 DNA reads TGTGCCACCAGTCAGGGACAGGGGGCGGAGACCCAGTACTTC. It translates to CATSQGQGAETQYF.

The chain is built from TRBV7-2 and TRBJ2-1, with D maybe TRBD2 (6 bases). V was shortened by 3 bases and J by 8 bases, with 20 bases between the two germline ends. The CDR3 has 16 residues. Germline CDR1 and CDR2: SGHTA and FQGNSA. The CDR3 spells CASSLAWAGYNDEQFF. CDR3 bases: TGTGCCAGCAGCTTGGCCTGGGCGGGATATAACGATGAGCAGTTCTTC.

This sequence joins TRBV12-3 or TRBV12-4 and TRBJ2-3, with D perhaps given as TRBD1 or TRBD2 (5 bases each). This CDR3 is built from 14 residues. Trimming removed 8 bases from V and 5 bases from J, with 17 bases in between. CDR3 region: CASGCGGSGDTQYF. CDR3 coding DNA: TGTGCCAGCGGTTGTGGGGGATCAGGAGATACGCAGTATTTT.

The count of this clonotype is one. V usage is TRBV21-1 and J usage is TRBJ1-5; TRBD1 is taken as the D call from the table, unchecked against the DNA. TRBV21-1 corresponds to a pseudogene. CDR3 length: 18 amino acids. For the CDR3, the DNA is TGTGCCAGCAGCACGTCCCGGGACACCCACCACCACAATCAGCCCCAGCATTTT. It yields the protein CASSTSRDTHHHNQPQHF.

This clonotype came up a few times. The CDR3 reads CASSPRWASNEQYF. DNA of the CDR3: TGTGCCAGCAGCCCCCGTTGGGCATCCAATGAGCAGTACTTC. The chain employs TRBV2 and TRBJ2-7; D not certain. The CDR3 is 14 amino acids. Deletions cut 6 bases from V and 7 bases from J, with 19 bases between. CDR1 is SNHLY and CDR2 is FYNNEI in the germline V gene.

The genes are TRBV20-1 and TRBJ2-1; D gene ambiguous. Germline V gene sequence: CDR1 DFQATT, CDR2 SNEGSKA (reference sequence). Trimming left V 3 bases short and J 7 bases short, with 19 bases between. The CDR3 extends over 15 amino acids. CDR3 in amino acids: CSARDPSGPLNEQFF. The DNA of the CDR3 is TGCAGTGCTAGGGACCCCTCCGGGCCCCTAAATGAGCAGTTCTTC.

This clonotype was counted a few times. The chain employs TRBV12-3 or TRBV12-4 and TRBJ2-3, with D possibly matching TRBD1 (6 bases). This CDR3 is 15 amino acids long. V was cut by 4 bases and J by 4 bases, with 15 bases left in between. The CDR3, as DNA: TGTGCCAGCAGTTCCGGCGGAAGGGGGTCAGATACGCAGTATTTT. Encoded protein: CASSSGGRGSDTQYF.

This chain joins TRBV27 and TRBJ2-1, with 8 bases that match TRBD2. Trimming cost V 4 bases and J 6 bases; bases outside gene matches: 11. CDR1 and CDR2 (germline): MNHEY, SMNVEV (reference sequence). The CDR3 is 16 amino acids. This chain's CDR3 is CASSSQGSGGANEQFF. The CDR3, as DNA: TGTGCCAGCAGTTCTCAGGGGAGCGGGGGTGCCAATGAGCAGTTCTTC.

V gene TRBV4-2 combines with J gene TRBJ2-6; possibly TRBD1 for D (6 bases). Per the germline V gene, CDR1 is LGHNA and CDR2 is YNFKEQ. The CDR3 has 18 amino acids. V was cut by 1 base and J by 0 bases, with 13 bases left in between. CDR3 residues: CASSQVGQRISGANVLTF. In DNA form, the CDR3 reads TGTGCCAGCAGCCAAGTTGGACAGAGAATCTCTGGGGCCAACGTCCTGACTTTC.

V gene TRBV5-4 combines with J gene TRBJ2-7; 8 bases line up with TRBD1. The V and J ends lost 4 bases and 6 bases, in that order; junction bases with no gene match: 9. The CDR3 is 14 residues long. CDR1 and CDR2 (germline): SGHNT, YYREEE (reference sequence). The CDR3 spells CASSKDRGQAEQYF. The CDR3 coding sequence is TGTGCCAGCAGCAAAGACAGGGGTCAGGCCGAGCAGTACTTC. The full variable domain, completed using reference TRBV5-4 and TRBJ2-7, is ETGVTQSPTHLIKTRGQQVTLRCSSQSGHNTVSWYQQALGQGPQFIFQYYREEENGRGNFPPRFSGLQFPNYSSELNVNALELDDSALYLCASSKDRGQAEQYFGPGTRLTVT.

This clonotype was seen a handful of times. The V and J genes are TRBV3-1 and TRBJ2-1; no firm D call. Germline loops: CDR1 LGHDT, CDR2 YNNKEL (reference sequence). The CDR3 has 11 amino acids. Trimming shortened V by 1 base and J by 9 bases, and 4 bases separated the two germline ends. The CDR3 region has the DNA TGTGCCAGCAGCCAAGGGGTTGAGCAGTTCTTC. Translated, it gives CASSQGVEQFF.

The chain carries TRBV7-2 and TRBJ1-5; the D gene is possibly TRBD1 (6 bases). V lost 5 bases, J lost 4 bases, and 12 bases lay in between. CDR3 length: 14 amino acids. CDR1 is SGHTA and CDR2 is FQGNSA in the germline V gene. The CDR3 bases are TGTGCCAGCAGCCAAGGGACACTGAATCAGCCCCAGCATTTT. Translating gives CASSQGTLNQPQHF.

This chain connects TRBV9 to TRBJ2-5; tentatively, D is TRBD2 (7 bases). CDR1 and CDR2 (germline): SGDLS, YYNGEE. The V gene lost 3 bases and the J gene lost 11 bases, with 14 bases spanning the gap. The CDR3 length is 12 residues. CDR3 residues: CASSGGGHEQYF. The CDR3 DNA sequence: TGTGCCAGCAGCGGCGGGGGCCATGAGCAGTACTTC.